These T cell receptor beta chains were read from a single sample in a study of patients and donors after allogeneic stem cell transplantation. TCRdb re-called the RT-PCR reads with MiXCR, one entry per CDR3 protein. The sample records about 960,000 distinct CDR3 sequences, under 20% being singletons. The specimen was blood, either unsorted or a sorted T cell fraction (not recorded which). These TCRs come from a human donor who was either an allogeneic HSCT recipient or a stem cell or donor lymphocyte infusion donor (not recorded which). It is not recorded whose cells these are; they may come from a transplant donor. The CDR3 runs from the conserved cysteine through the conserved F or W. A D gene is named only where the DNA matches it firmly. The size entry is marked missing in some rows and otherwise reads once, few, many or a size class.

j_call v_call d_call clone_size cdr3_nt cdr3_aa
TRBJ1-4 TRBV13 TRBD1 few TGTGCCAGCAGCTCCGGACAGGGGGCGCGTGAAAAACTGTTTTTT CASSSGQGAREKLFF
TRBJ2-1 TRBV27 NA many TGTGCCAGCAGCGTATACAATGAGCAGTTCTTC CASSVYNEQFF
TRBJ2-7 TRBV4-1 TRBD2 NA TGCGCCAGCAGCCTCTTACCCGGGACTAGCGGGGGGCCCTCCTACGAGCAGTACTTC CASSLLPGTSGGPSYEQYF
TRBJ1-4 TRBV7-2 NA NA TGTGCCAGCAGCCCTACCACAGGGATAAATGAAAAACTGTTTTTT CASSPTTGINEKLFF
TRBJ2-7 TRBV5-6 TRBD1 many TGTGCCAGCAGCCGGGACAGGGGGACCTACGAGCAGTACTTC CASSRDRGTYEQYF
TRBJ2-7 TRBV20-1 NA many TGCAGTGCTAGCAGTCGGGAGCGTGTCATAGACGAGCAGTACTTC CSASSRERVIDEQYF
TRBJ1-1 TRBV12-3/TRBV12-4 NA NA TGTGCCAGCAGTGAAGACCGGGTCACCCGGAACACTGAAGCTTTCTTT CASSEDRVTRNTEAFF
TRBJ1-6 TRBV4-2 TRBD1 few TGTGCCAGCAGCTTCGGGACAGCTCATTCACCCCTCCACTTT CASSFGTAHSPLHF
TRBJ2-6 TRBV4-1 NA NA TGCGCCAGCAGCAGCCGACAGGCGGCTCTGGTTCGGGCCAACGTCCTGACTTTC CASSSRQAALVRANVLTF
TRBJ1-1 TRBV2 NA many TGTGCCAGCCGGACGACAGGGAACACTGAAGCTTTCTTT CASRTTGNTEAFF
TRBJ2-2 TRBV12-3/TRBV12-4 NA NA TGTGCCAGCAGCCACAACGGGGAGCTGTTTTTT CASSHNGELFF
TRBJ1-1 TRBV5-1 NA many TGCGCCAGCAGCTCCCGGAACACTGAAGCTTTCTTT CASSSRNTEAFF
TRBJ2-7 TRBV13 NA few TGTGCCAGCAGCGTTTATAACGGTTACTACGAGCAGTACTTC CASSVYNGYYEQYF
TRBJ2-1 TRBV11-2 TRBD1 NA TGTGCCAGCAGCGTAATGACAGGGTTGCATGAGCAGTTCTTC CASSVMTGLHEQFF
TRBJ1-4 TRBV20-1 NA few TGCAGTGTCCAAATGGGGGCTAGGGAAAAACTGTTTTTT CSVQMGAREKLFF
TRBJ1-5 TRBV6-2/TRBV6-3 NA few TGTGCCAGCAGTTACGTAGGGAGCAATCAGCCCCAGCATTTT CASSYVGSNQPQHF
TRBJ1-2 TRBV7-9 TRBD1 NA TGTGCCAGCAGCTTAGCGGGGACAGGGAAAGGCTACACCTTC CASSLAGTGKGYTF